Listed below are T cell receptor beta chains from one sample, sequenced in a study of OX40 agonist ivuxolimab in advanced cancers. Method: immunoSEQ multiplex PCR; TCRdb's copy keeps in-frame clones and lacks some. The sample lists more than 65,000 clones, about 91% occurring once. Sequenced here: CD4+ or CD8+ T cells sorted from blood, sampled in a trial of the OX40 agonist ivuxolimab. The receptors stem from an adult with an advanced solid tumor such as melanoma, head and neck, liver or kidney cancer. CDR3s include the opening cysteine and the closing phenylalanine or tryptophan. D genes are given only for firm matches. The size entry is marked missing in some rows and otherwise reads once, few, many or a size class.

TRBV7-9,few,NA,TRBJ1-3,TGTGCCAGCAGCCCCCCCGTTGGGGGTCGTCCCTCTGGAAACACCATATATTTT,CASSPPVGGRPSGNTIYF
TRBV2,NA,NA,TRBJ2-2,TGTGCCAGCAGTGAAGCGCGGCTCCTCGGGGAGCTGTTTTTT,CASSEARLLGELFF
TRBV11-1,NA,NA,TRBJ2-1,TGTGCCAGCAGCTCTCGGGCCCTCAACAATGAGCAGTTCTTC,CASSSRALNNEQFF
TRBV10-3,once,NA,TRBJ1-4,TGTGCCATCAGGGACTCAGGGTCAACTAATGAAAAACTGTTTTTT,CAIRDSGSTNEKLFF
TRBV4-1,NA,NA,TRBJ2-1,TGCGCCAGCAGCCAAGGATACGATAGCTCCTACAATGAGCAGTTCTTC,CASSQGYDSSYNEQFF
TRBV6-5,NA,NA,TRBJ2-3,TGTGCCAGCAGTTACTCGGGGGGCGGGAAAGCAGATACGCAGTATTTT,CASSYSGGGKADTQYF
TRBV13,NA,NA,TRBJ2-3,TGTGCCAGCAGCAAGCTGGGGGGAAGCACAGATACGCAGTATTTT,CASSKLGGSTDTQYF
TRBV19,NA,TRBD2,TRBJ2-3,TGTGCCAGTGGCCCTCTAGCGGGAGTCGCAGATACGCAGTATTTT,CASGPLAGVADTQYF
TRBV19,once,NA,TRBJ1-5,TGTGCCAGTACCATCACCCCTCGACAGTACAATCAGCCCCAGCATTTT,CASTITPRQYNQPQHF
TRBV6-1,NA,NA,TRBJ2-2,TGTGCCAGCAGTGGTGGGCGTGCGGTCACCGGGGAGCTGTTTTTT,CASSGGRAVTGELFF
TRBV11-3,NA,TRBD2,TRBJ2-7,TGTGCCAGCAGCTCGGGAGGAGGACGCGAGCAGTACTTC,CASSSGGGREQYF
TRBV27,NA,NA,TRBJ1-5,TGTGCCAGCAGTATGGACAGTAATAGCAATCAGCCCCAGCATTTT,CASSMDSNSNQPQHF
TRBV7-9,once,TRBD2,TRBJ2-3,TGTGCCAGCAGCCTGGCTAGCGGGGGACCCACAGATACGCAGTATTTT,CASSLASGGPTDTQYF
TRBV19,NA,NA,TRBJ2-5,TGTGCCAGTAGTAGGGGCCGGCGAGGGGAGACCCAGTACTTC,CASSRGRRGETQYF
TRBV7-9,NA,TRBD2,TRBJ2-5,TGTGCCAGCAGCGGACCTCTCGGGAGGCATGAGACCCAGTACTTC,CASSGPLGRHETQYF
TRBV5-1,NA,TRBD2,TRBJ2-1,TGCGCCAGCAACAGGGAAAGCGGGAGGCGTGAGCAGTTCTTC,CASNRESGRREQFF
TRBV9,NA,NA,TRBJ2-7,TGTGCCAGCCGTGGGACGGTGGGCGAGCAGTACTTC,CASRGTVGEQYF
TRBV2,NA,NA,TRBJ1-6,TGTGCCAGCAGAGGACAGCTCCGCGAATCACCCCTCCACTTT,CASRGQLRESPLHF
TRBV11-2,NA,NA,TRBJ2-5,TGTGCCAGCAGCTTAGGTTTAGGCGAGACCCAGTACTTC,CASSLGLGETQYF
TRBV5-4,NA,NA,TRBJ1-1,TGTGCCAGCAGCTTGGACACCTACACTGAAGCTTTCTTT,CASSLDTYTEAFF
TRBV9,NA,NA,TRBJ2-3,TGTGCCAGCAGCGTAGTCGGGGGGCATACACACATGGATACGCAGTATTTT,CASSVVGGHTHMDTQYF
TRBV5-1,NA,NA,TRBJ2-2,TGCGCCAGCAGTGAGTCTGGACTCGCGAACACCGGGGAGCTGTTTTTT,CASSESGLANTGELFF
TRBV6-5,NA,NA,TRBJ1-1,TGTGCCAGCAGTTACCCCGCCGGCGGGACTGAAGCTTTCTTT,CASSYPAGGTEAFF
TRBV19,NA,NA,TRBJ2-7,TGTGCCAGTAGTATAGCCGGACCCTACGAGCAGTACTTC,CASSIAGPYEQYF
TRBV30,once,TRBD2,TRBJ2-2,TGTGCCCACCGGGGGGGGGCTCACACCGGGGAGCTGTTTTTT,CAHRGGAHTGELFF
TRBV6-5,NA,NA,TRBJ1-2,TGTGCCAGCAGTTATTCGGGTTCTCGGGTCTATGGCTACACCTTC,CASSYSGSRVYGYTF
TRBV11-2,NA,TRBD2,TRBJ2-5,TGTGCCAGCAGGGTCGGGGGGGAGACCCAGTACTTC,CASRVGGETQYF
TRBV15,NA,NA,TRBJ2-7,TGTGCCACCAGCAGAGATAGGGGTACAGGGAACCACGAGCAGTACTTC,CATSRDRGTGNHEQYF
TRBV18,NA,NA,TRBJ2-5,TGTGCCAGCTCACCTTCCCAAGAGACCCAGTACTTC,CASSPSQETQYF
TRBV7-2,NA,NA,TRBJ1-2,TGTGCCAGCAGCTTAGTCATAGACACCTATGGCTACACCTTC,CASSLVIDTYGYTF
TRBV5-1,once,NA,TRBJ1-2,TGCGCCAGCAGCTTGGTCCCAGGGACTAACTATGGCTACACCTTC,CASSLVPGTNYGYTF
TRBV27,NA,NA,TRBJ1-5,TGTGCCAGCAGTTTATACGGTAACAGGGATGAGGGCAATCAGCCCCAGCATTTT,CASSLYGNRDEGNQPQHF
TRBV4-2,NA,TRBD2,TRBJ2-1,TGTGCCAGCAGCCAGCCCGGGACTAGCGGGGGAAATGAGCAGTTCTTC,CASSQPGTSGGNEQFF
TRBV10-3,NA,TRBD1,TRBJ2-7,TGTGCCATCACACCGGGACAGGGTTTCTACGAGCAGTACTTC,CAITPGQGFYEQYF
TRBV11-1,NA,NA,TRBJ1-1,TGTGCCAGCAGCCAGACGGGGGGGAACACTGAAGCTTTCTTT,CASSQTGGNTEAFF
TRBV6-1,NA,NA,TRBJ1-5,TGTGCCACTCACCGGGTCTACTATCAGCCCCAGCATTTT,CATHRVYYQPQHF
TRBV7-9,NA,NA,TRBJ2-7,TGTGCCAGCAGCTTACAAACTCCCACCCGGGGGGAGCAGTACTTC,CASSLQTPTRGEQYF
TRBV12-1,many,NA,TRBJ1-1,TGTGCCAGCAGCCTCTGGGACACTGAAGCTTTCTTT,CASSLWDTEAFF
TRBV27,few,NA,TRBJ1-4,TGTGCCAGCAGCGTCTCGGTAACTAATGAAAAACTGTTTTTT,CASSVSVTNEKLFF
TRBV5-1,NA,TRBD1,TRBJ1-2,TGCGCCAGCAGCTTATCGGGACAGAAATATGGCTACACCTTC,CASSLSGQKYGYTF
TRBV5-4,NA,NA,TRBJ1-2,TGTGCCAGCAGCTTGGACAGGGACTATGGCTACACCTTC,CASSLDRDYGYTF
TRBV15,NA,NA,TRBJ1-4,TGTGCCACCAGCACCCTAGCGTCACAGAATGAAAAACTGTTTTTT,CATSTLASQNEKLFF
TRBV11-2,NA,TRBD1,TRBJ2-5,TGTGCCAGCAGCGCTCCGGGACAGGGGGCTGGAGAGACCCAGTACTTC,CASSAPGQGAGETQYF
TRBV6-5,NA,TRBD1,TRBJ1-2,TGTGCCAGCAGTCGGACAGGGCAAAACTATGGCTACACCTTC,CASSRTGQNYGYTF
TRBV30,NA,NA,TRBJ2-7,TGTGCCTGGGGACACTACGAGCAGTACTTC,CAWGHYEQYF
TRBV11-2,NA,TRBD2,TRBJ2-3,TGTGCCAGCACAGCGGGATATGAAGATACGCAGTATTTT,CASTAGYEDTQYF
TRBV10-3,once,TRBD2,TRBJ2-5,TGTGCCATCAGCGCGGGAGGGGGTGATGAGACCCAGTACTTC,CAISAGGGDETQYF
TRBV19,NA,TRBD1,TRBJ2-4,TGTGCCAGTAGAAAGGACAGGTTAAACATTCAGTACTTC,CASRKDRLNIQYF
TRBV27,NA,NA,TRBJ1-5,TGTGCCAGCAGTTTGAGGGGGGGCTCGCGGGATCAGCCCCAGCATTTT,CASSLRGGSRDQPQHF
TRBV27,NA,TRBD1,TRBJ1-1,TGTGCCAGCAGTTTACGGACAGGGGGCACTGAAGCTTTCTTT,CASSLRTGGTEAFF
TRBV28,NA,NA,TRBJ1-5,TGTGCCAGCAGTTTGGGGGGGGCCGAAATTAAGCCCCAGCATTTT,CASSLGGAEIKPQHF
TRBV7-2,NA,TRBD2,TRBJ2-3,TGTGCCAGCAGCTTCAGCGGGAGGGATCCAGATACGCAGTATTTT,CASSFSGRDPDTQYF
TRBV6-6,NA,NA,TRBJ1-1,TGTGCCAGCAACCCCCACAGGGCCGGCACTGAAGCTTTCTTT,CASNPHRAGTEAFF
TRBV19,NA,TRBD1,TRBJ2-7,TGTGCCAGTAGTATCGCCGGGACAGGGAACCTATACGAGCAGTACTTC,CASSIAGTGNLYEQYF